These 18 T cell receptor beta chains share one sample of origin, sequenced in a study of cytomegalovirus exposure and HLA in healthy donors (TCRdb year 2017). The protocol used for the library was the immunoSEQ multiplex PCR assay. The multiplex PCR relied on a mix of 60 forward primers for TCR Vbeta segments and 13 reverse primers for TCR Jbeta segments. TCRdb limited this immuneACCESS table to in-frame rearrangements with V and J called. A share of clones is missing; checked studies link under half to unresolved V genes, and the rest is unexplained. The sample table shows about 89,000 clones, and around 77% are seen once. The ten largest clonotypes hold roughly 3.7% of the sample. The sample consisted of PBMCs. The receptors were gathered from a man aged 30-40 years in good health and CMV-seronegative.

This chain links TRBV21-1 with TRBJ2-2; the D segment call TRBD1 is taken from the table without a DNA check. TRBV21-1 has pseudogene status. This CDR3 is 16 amino acids long. DNA of the CDR3: TGTGCCAGCAGCAACCTTGGGACAGGGGACACCGGGGAGCTGTTTTTT. This sequence encodes CASSNLGTGDTGELFF.

This sequence joins TRBV5-8 and TRBJ1-6; D may be TRBD1 (6 bases). The germline V and J ends were trimmed by 4 bases and 7 bases, with 15 bases remaining between them. CDR1 and CDR2 from the germline V gene are SGHTS and YDEGEE. This CDR3 has 15 residues. CDR3 sequence (DNA): TGTGCCAGCAGCCTACAGACAGGATTGAATTCACCCCTCCACTTT. Protein: CASSLQTGLNSPLHF.

There are a few counts of this clone. The rearrangement links TRBV5-1 to TRBJ2-7, with 7 bases aligning to TRBD1. The CDR3 extends over 15 amino acids. With V trimmed by 2 bases and J by 6 bases, 11 bases remained unmatched. Germline V gene sequence: CDR1 SGHRS, CDR2 YFSETQ. This CDR3 reads CASSFWRQGGGEQYF. CDR3 sequence (DNA): TGCGCCAGCAGCTTTTGGAGACAGGGCGGTGGCGAGCAGTACTTC.

V gene TRBV7-2 combines with J gene TRBJ1-3; D is uncertain. Trimming pared 2 bases from V and 3 bases from J, leaving 14 bases between. Germline-derived CDR1 and CDR2 are SGHTA and FQGNSA. CDR3 length equals 16 residues. CDR3 nucleotide sequence: TGTGCCAGCAGCTTAACGGCAGGAGGGCTTGGAAACACCATATATTTT. It translates to CASSLTAGGLGNTIYF.

The chain uses TRBV28 and TRBJ2-1, with 8 positions matching TRBD1. The CDR3 is 14 residues long. CDR1 MDHEN and CDR2 SYDVKM come from the germline V gene. V trimming: 6 bases; J trimming: 9 bases; junction bases outside the gene matches: 10. CDR3 bases: TGTGCCAGCAGACCAGGGGGCGCAGTAGGTGAGCAGTTCTTC. This sequence encodes CASRPGGAVGEQFF.

The genes are TRBV7-9 and TRBJ1-1; no firm D call. The germline CDR1 and CDR2 sequences are SEHNR and FQNEAQ (reference sequence). There are 13 residues in the CDR3. Trimming removed 8 bases from V and 4 bases from J, with 14 bases in between. The CDR3 nucleotides are TGTGCCAGCGTAAAATCGGGGAGCACTGAAGCTTTCTTT. Its protein product is CASVKSGSTEAFF.

This clone was picked up a small number of times. The chain carries TRBV28 and TRBJ1-3, with D tentatively TRBD1 (5 bases). Germline V gene sequence: CDR1 MDHEN, CDR2 SYDVKM. The CDR3 runs 14 residues. V was shortened by 2 bases and J by 4 bases, with 9 bases between the two germline ends. CDR3 sequence: CASSLGAGGNTIYF. The CDR3 coding sequence is TGTGCCAGCAGTTTAGGGGCAGGAGGAAACACCATATATTTT.

This clone was recorded a few times. The rearrangement joins TRBV28 to TRBJ1-4; 9 bases fit TRBD1. This CDR3 region has 14 residues. Germline assignment: CDR1 MDHEN and CDR2 SYDVKM. Losses at the gene ends were 7 bases for V and 8 bases for J; bases not matched to a gene: 8. CDR3 sequence reads: CASTTGTGREKLFF. In nucleotides, the CDR3 is TGTGCCAGCACAACCGGGACAGGGAGGGAAAAACTGTTTTTT.

This chain joins TRBV5-1 and TRBJ2-5, with 10 bases identical to TRBD2. V trimming: 0 bases; J trimming: 2 bases; junction bases outside the gene matches: 4. Germline V gives CDR1 SGHRS, CDR2 YFSETQ. The CDR3 sequence is 16 residues long. CDR3 sequence (DNA): TGCGCCAGCAGCTTGGGGACTAGCGGAGTTCAAGAGACCCAGTACTTC. It encodes CASSLGTSGVQETQYF.

V is TRBV4-1 and J is TRBJ2-1; possibly TRBD2 for D (6 bases). V dropped 3 bases and J dropped 9 bases, with 15 bases sitting between them. CDR3 length: 14 residues. From germline, CDR1 is MGHRA and CDR2 YSYEKL. This CDR3 reads CASSHVTREFEQFF. CDR3 in DNA: TGCGCCAGCAGCCACGTGACTAGGGAATTTGAGCAGTTCTTC.

The genes are TRBV19 and TRBJ1-4; the D is unclear. The CDR3 loop spans 15 amino acids. Between the trimmed V and J ends, which lost 4 bases and 4 bases, there was a span of 13 bases. CDR1 is LNHDA and CDR2 is SQIVND in the germline V gene (reference sequence). In DNA form, the CDR3 reads TGTGCCAGTAGTAGCCAGACAAAGATTAATGAAAAACTGTTTTTT. Its translation: CASSSQTKINEKLFF. Full variable domain (missing parts from reference TRBV19 and TRBJ1-4): DGGITQSPKYLFRKEGQNVTLSCEQNLNHDAMYWYRQDPGQGLRLIYYSQIVNDFQKGDIAEGYSVSREKKESFPLTVTSAQKNPTAFYLCASSSQTKINEKLFFGSGTQLSVL.

This chain connects TRBV12-5 to TRBJ2-1; the D gene is possibly TRBD2 (6 bases). Germline CDR1 is LGHNT and CDR2 is FRNRAP. The CDR3 extends over 14 amino acids. V was clipped by 6 bases and J by 3 bases, with 12 bases between them. CDR3 sequence reads: CASGGGLGYNEQFF. The CDR3 DNA reads TGTGCTAGTGGAGGAGGGCTTGGCTACAATGAGCAGTTCTTC.

In the case of this clone: A read error may account for a junction end that differs from germline. This chain links TRBV7-9 with TRBJ1-1, with unresolved D. The CDR3 loop spans 14 amino acids. Germline CDR1 and CDR2: SEHNR and FQNEAQ (reference sequence). The CDR3 sequence: CSSSQRRQDTEAFF. The CDR3 DNA is TGTTCCAGCAGCCAGAGGAGGCAGGACACTGAAGCTTTCTTT.

This clone was seen a single time. This chain uses TRBV5-1 with TRBJ2-1; D ambiguous. Trimming pared 4 bases from V and 5 bases from J, leaving 13 bases between. Germline CDR1 SGHRS, CDR2 YFSETQ. This CDR3 comprises 14 residues. The CDR3 loop is CASSEIATDNEQFF. The DNA for the CDR3 is TGCGCCAGCAGCGAGATCGCCACGGACAATGAGCAGTTCTTC.

CDR3 nucleotides: TGTGCCTGGAGTGTAACCCGGTACGAGCAGTACTTC. It codes for CAWSVTRYEQYF. The chain joins TRBV30 to TRBJ2-7; D is ambiguous. The CDR3 is 12 residues long. The V end was cut by 0 bases, the J end by 4 bases, with 7 bases between. Germline values: CDR1 GTSNPN, CDR2 SVGIG (reference sequence).

A remark on this clone: The junction differs from germline at one of its ends, possibly a read error. The chain has TRBV5-1 and TRBJ2-7, with TRBD2 identical over 9 bases. Germline CDR1 SGHRS, CDR2 YFSETQ. The CDR3 is 15 amino acids. The CDR3, as DNA: TGCGCCAGCAGCCTTCGACTAGCGGACCCCTACGGGCAGTACTTC. It encodes CASSLRLADPYGQYF. The full variable domain, with the rest looked up from reference TRBV5-1 and TRBJ2-7, is KAGVTQTPRYLIKTRGQQVTLSCSPISGHRSVSWYQQTPGQGLQFLFEYFSETQRNKGNFPGRFSGRQFSNSRSEMNVSTLELGDSALYLCASSLRLADPYGQYFGPGTRLTVT.

The gene calls are TRBV6-5 and TRBJ1-2, with a tentative D call TRBD1 (5 bases). Trimming cost V 4 bases and J 7 bases, with 13 bases left between them. The CDR3 has 13 residues. Germline-derived CDR1 and CDR2 are MNHEY and SVGAGI. The CDR3 bases are TGTGCCAGCAGTTCGTCCCAGGGTACTGGCTACACCTTC. Protein sequence: CASSSSQGTGYTF.

This clone was observed once. The chain combines TRBV5-6 with TRBJ1-2; D may be TRBD1 (5 bases). This CDR3 has 16 amino acids. The V gene lost 6 bases and the J gene lost 8 bases, with 26 bases spanning the gap. Per germline, CDR1 SGHDT and CDR2 YYEEEE. The CDR3 DNA sequence: TGTGCCAGCACTCCCAAGGACGGGGGTCCTCTTACGGGCTACACCTTC. It translates to CASTPKDGGPLTGYTF.